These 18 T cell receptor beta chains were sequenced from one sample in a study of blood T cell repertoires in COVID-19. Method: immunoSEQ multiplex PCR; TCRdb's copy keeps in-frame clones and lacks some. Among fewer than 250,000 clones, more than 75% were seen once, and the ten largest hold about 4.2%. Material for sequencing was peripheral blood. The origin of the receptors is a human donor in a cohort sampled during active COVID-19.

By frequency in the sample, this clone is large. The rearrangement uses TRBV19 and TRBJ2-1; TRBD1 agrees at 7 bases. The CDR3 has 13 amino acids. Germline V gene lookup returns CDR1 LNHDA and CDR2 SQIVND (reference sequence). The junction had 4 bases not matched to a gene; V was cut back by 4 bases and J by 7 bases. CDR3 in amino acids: CASSTTRGNEQFF. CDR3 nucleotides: TGTGCCAGTAGTACCACCAGGGGGAATGAGCAGTTCTTC.

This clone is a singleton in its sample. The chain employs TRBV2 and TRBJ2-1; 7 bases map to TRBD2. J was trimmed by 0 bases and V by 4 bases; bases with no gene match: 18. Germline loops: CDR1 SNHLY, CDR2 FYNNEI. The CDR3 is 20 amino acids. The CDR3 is CASSGPDRTLSGASYNEQFF. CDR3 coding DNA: TGTGCCAGCAGTGGGCCTGACAGAACTCTAAGCGGGGCCTCCTACAATGAGCAGTTCTTC.

CDR3 DNA sequence: TGTGCCAGCAGCACAGGGACTAGCGGGACCCCATTTGAGACCCAGTACTTC. Translating it yields CASSTGTSGTPFETQYF. This chain uses TRBV28 with TRBJ2-5; 13 bases are shared with TRBD2. With V trimmed by 6 bases and J by 5 bases, 12 bases remained unmatched. The CDR3 is 17 residues long. The germline V gene has CDR1 MDHEN and CDR2 SYDVKM.

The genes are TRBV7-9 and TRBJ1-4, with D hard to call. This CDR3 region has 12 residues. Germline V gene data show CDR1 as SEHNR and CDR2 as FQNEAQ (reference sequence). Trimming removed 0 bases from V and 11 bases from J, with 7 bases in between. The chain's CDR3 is CASSLAVGKLFF. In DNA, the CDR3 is TGTGCCAGCAGCTTAGCGGTCGGGAAACTGTTTTTT.

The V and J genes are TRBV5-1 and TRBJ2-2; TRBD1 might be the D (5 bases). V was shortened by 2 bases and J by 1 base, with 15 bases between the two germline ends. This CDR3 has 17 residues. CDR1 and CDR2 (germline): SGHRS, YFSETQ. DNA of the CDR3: TGCGCCAGCAGCTTTACTTGGGGCGTCGAGAACACCGGGGAGCTGTTTTTT. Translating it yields CASSFTWGVENTGELFF.

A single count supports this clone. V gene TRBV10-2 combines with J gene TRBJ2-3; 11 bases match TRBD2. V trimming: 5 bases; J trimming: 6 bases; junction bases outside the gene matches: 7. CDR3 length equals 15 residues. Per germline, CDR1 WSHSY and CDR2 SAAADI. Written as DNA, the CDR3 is TGCGCCAGCAGTCTTGGACTAGCGGGCGCCGATACGCAGTATTTT. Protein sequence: CASSLGLAGADTQYF.

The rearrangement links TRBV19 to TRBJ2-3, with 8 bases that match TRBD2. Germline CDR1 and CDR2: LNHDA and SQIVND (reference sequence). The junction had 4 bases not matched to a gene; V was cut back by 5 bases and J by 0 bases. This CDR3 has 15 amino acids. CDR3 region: CASSRSGMSTDTQYF. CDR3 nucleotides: TGTGCCAGTAGTCGTAGCGGGATGAGCACAGATACGCAGTATTTT.

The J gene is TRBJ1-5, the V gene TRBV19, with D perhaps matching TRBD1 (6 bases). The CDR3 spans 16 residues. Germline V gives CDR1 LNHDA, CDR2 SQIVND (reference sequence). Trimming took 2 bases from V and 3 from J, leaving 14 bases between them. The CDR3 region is CASSITGQGLNQPQHF. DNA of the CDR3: TGTGCCAGTAGTATAACTGGGCAGGGGCTCAATCAGCCCCAGCATTTT.

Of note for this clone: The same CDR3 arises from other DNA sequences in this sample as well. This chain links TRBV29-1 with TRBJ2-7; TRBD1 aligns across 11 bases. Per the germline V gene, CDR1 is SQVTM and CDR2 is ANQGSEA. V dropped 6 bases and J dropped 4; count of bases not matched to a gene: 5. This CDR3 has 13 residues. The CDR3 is CSVSGTGGYEQYF. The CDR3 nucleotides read TGCAGCGTCTCCGGGACAGGGGGTTACGAGCAGTACTTC.

For the CDR3, the DNA is TGTGCCAGCAGCTTGGTCAGGGGGGATTCACCCCTCCACTTT. Translated, it gives CASSLVRGDSPLHF. The chain employs TRBV5-8 and TRBJ1-6, with 7 bases fitting TRBD1. Germline V gene lookup returns CDR1 SGHTS and CDR2 YDEGEE. The CDR3 totals 14 residues. With V trimmed by 0 bases and J by 8 bases, 2 bases remained unmatched.

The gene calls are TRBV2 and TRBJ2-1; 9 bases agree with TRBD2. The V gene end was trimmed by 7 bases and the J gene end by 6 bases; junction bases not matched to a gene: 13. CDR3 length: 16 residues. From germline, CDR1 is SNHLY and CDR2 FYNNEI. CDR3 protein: CASKASGAGNSNEQFF. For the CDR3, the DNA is TGTGCCAGCAAAGCTAGCGGGGCCGGAAATTCCAATGAGCAGTTCTTC.

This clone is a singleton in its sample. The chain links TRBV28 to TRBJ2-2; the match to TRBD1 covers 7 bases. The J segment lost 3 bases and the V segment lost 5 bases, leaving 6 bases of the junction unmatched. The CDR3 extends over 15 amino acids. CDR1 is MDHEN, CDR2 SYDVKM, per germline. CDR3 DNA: TGTGCCAGCAGTAACAGGGGTAGTCACACCGGGGAGCTGTTTTTT. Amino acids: CASSNRGSHTGELFF.

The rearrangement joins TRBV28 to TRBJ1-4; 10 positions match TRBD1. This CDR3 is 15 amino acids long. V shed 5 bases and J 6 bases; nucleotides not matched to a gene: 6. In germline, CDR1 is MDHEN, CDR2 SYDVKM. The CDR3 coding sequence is TGTGCCAGCAGTCCCAGACAGGGGGCCGATGAAAAACTGTTTTTT. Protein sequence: CASSPRQGADEKLFF.

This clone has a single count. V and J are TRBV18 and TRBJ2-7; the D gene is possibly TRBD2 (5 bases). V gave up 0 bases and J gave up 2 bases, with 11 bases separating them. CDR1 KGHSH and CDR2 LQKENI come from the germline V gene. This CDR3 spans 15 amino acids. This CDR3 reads CASSPPTGNTYEQYF. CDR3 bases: TGTGCCAGCTCACCACCCACGGGAAATACCTACGAGCAGTACTTC.

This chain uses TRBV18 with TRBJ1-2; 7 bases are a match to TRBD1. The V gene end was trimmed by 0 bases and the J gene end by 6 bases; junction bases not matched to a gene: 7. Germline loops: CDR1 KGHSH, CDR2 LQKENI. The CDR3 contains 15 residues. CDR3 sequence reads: CASSPPSGTANGYTF. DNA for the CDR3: TGTGCCAGCTCACCACCGTCCGGGACAGCTAATGGCTACACCTTC.

CDR3 coding DNA: TGTGCCAGCAGCCAAGATGGCAGGTTCAATCAGTACTTC. It encodes CASSQDGRFNQYF. The chain recombines TRBV3-1 (or the pseudogene TRBV3-2) with TRBJ2-4; D is unclear. CDR1 and CDR2 from the germline V gene are LGHDT and YNNKEL (reference sequence). Trimming took 0 bases from V and 12 from J, leaving 12 bases between them. The CDR3 totals 13 residues.

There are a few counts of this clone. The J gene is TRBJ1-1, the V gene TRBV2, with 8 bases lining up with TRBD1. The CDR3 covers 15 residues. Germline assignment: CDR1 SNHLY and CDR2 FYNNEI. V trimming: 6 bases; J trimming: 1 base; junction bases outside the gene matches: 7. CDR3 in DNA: TGTGCCAGCAGGGGGGGGACAGGTGGGAACACTGAAGCTTTCTTT. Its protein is CASRGGTGGNTEAFF.

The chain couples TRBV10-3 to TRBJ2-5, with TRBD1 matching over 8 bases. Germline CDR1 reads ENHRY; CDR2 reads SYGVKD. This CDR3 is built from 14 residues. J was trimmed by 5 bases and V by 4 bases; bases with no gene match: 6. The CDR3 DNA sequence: TGTGCCATCAGTGGAAACAGGGGGACGGAGACCCAGTACTTC. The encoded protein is CAISGNRGTETQYF.